The following is a T cell receptor (beta chain) sequence with its context. This clonotype has a count of ten or more. Its antigen is unknown. One base away there is no much larger clone; base qualities are not given. This sample is part of a study of CD8 T cells in ankylosing spondylitis (dated by TCRdb to 2017 to 2019). With respect to the entire study: To find TCR variants linked to disease, the study profiled T cell receptor beta repertoires in ankylosing spondylitis patients and healthy donors. The full study cohort was made up of 25 ankylosing spondylitis patients and 108 healthy donors. Peripheral blood was sampled, and synovial fluid was also collected from ankylosing spondylitis patients. What the research found in general, with its limitations: Some motif variants were previously reported in synovial fluid and blood of reactive arthritis patients, suggesting common disease-initiation mechanisms. A CD8+ phenotype was shown by the disease-linked clones, which were found at relatively low frequencies in peripheral blood. The disease-linked clones were reported to be significantly enriched in matched synovial fluid samples from ankylosing spondylitis patients. A TCR beta motif made up of seven or eight highly homologous amino acid variants appeared to be characteristic of blood from ankylosing spondylitis patients.

V is cut by 4 bases and J by 5 bases, and the space between the germline ends is 10 bases. There are 13 amino acids in the CDR3, from cysteine to phenylalanine inclusive. CDR3 DNA is the only sequence kept; it has 39 bases, read in frame from the first base. The germline V gene encodes CDR1 SGHDT and CDR2 YYEEEE. The run used an Illumina HiSeq 2500. Quantitative 5'-RACE with molecular barcodes was the method used to prepare the TCR beta libraries. The authors' pipeline ran thus. A new computational method, built on a probabilistic model of VDJ rearrangement, was used to identify disease-linked TCR variants. Through fastp at Q25 and MiXCR, TCRdb rebuilt clones from the public reads, retaining in-frame beta chains. All rows with the same CDR3 protein become a single entry with the most common DNA and genes. The V and J calls shown here were made by TCRdb, not taken from the authors' results. The sample data list fewer than 200,000 distinct CDR3 sequences, and around 18% of these were observed just once. Of the sample, under 9% is held by the ten largest clones.

This clonotype was sampled from a male donor with ankylosing spondylitis or in good health (not recorded which). The sequenced sample was blood, either unsorted or a sorted T cell fraction (not recorded which). The chain links TRBV5-6 with TRBJ1-5, with a weak D call of TRBD1 (5 bases match). The CDR3 is CASSIGRDQPQHF. The nucleotide sequence reads as follows: TGTGCCAGCAGCATCGGCAGGGATCAGCCCCAGCATTTT.